These T cell receptor beta chains were read from a single sample in a study of blood T cells in healthy people across ages. TCRdb itself ran the 5' RACE reads through MiXCR, one entry per CDR3 protein. The table shows approximately 1.5 million distinct CDR3 sequences, with 40% to 45% occurring only once. Material for sequencing was blood. The receptors here all came from a woman aged 18-29 years in good health. The conserved cysteine and the conserved F or W are not part of the CDR3 here. For some rows the clone size is stated as once, few or many, or as a class when expanded; others skip it.

cdr3_aa	v_call	cdr3_length	clone_size	j_call
SVGGVGRAPPDTQY	TRBV29-1	14	few	TRBJ2-3
ASSLIGLLSIHEQY	TRBV27	14	.	TRBJ2-7
IVGTPSADTQY	TRBV20-1	11	.	TRBJ2-3
ACSKGSVYEQY	TRBV28	11	once	TRBJ2-7
ASSSLRLAGDSSYNEQF	TRBV12-3/TRBV12-4	17	many	TRBJ2-1
ASSTQTSNEQY	TRBV5-1	11	.	TRBJ2-7
SVVVLAGKQF	TRBV29-1	10	many	TRBJ2-1
ASSPLPTEAF	TRBV7-2	10	.	TRBJ1-1
SAPYEQY	TRBV20-1	7	.	TRBJ2-7
SVVDGEQETQY	TRBV29-1	11	few	TRBJ2-5
ASSFGTLGEKLF	TRBV12-3/TRBV12-4	12	.	TRBJ1-4
ATSALSAYNEQF	TRBV24-1	12	few	TRBJ2-1
ASSLGGRGSLGNQPQH	TRBV7-2	16	few	TRBJ1-5
ASRTGALTDTQY	TRBV27	12	.	TRBJ2-3
SARVDSGRAGADTQY	TRBV20-1	15	few	TRBJ2-3
ASSGASGGYNERF	TRBV6-4	13	.	TRBJ2-1
ASSQRPVYEQY	TRBV3-1	11	few	TRBJ2-7
ASRTPGTGIYEQY	TRBV5-1	13	few	TRBJ2-7
ATSREIGIGQGPNTIY	TRBV15	16	.	TRBJ1-3
ASSLTRARGSTDTQY	TRBV7-3	15	.	TRBJ2-3
ASSQGSGFSYNEQF	TRBV4-1	14	.	TRBJ2-1
AISTVTGGADYGYT	TRBV10-3	14	.	TRBJ1-2
SAIQGVGYGYT	TRBV29-1	11	many	TRBJ1-2
ASSHTTRNEQY	TRBV7-9	11	.	.
ASSWGQANYGYT	TRBV5-1	12	.	TRBJ1-2
ASSSRRQGGYGYT	TRBV12-3/TRBV12-4	13	few	TRBJ1-2
ASNGLAGYNEQF	TRBV4-3	12	few	TRBJ2-1
ASRRTGGFNQPQH	TRBV7-8	13	few	TRBJ1-5
ASSATESGAQY	TRBV6-4	11	many	TRBJ2-3
ASSVGFDRVYEQY	TRBV9	13	few	TRBJ2-7
ASSRGLAAEEQF	TRBV11-2	12	.	TRBJ2-1
ASSLTGLFNYGYT	TRBV7-2	13	.	TRBJ1-2
AWSVTADTQY	TRBV30	10	.	TRBJ2-3
ASSLGGGSKQY	TRBV7-2	11	.	TRBJ2-4
ASSQHDSYNEQF	TRBV6-2/TRBV6-3	12	few	TRBJ2-1
ASRLDSSQETQY	TRBV2	12	.	TRBJ2-5
ASSLDGRGKQY	TRBV5-1	11	.	TRBJ2-5
ASSHRRHLNEKLF	TRBV4-3	13	.	TRBJ1-4
ASSPPGQGATDTQY	TRBV9	14	.	TRBJ2-3
ASSWPRRYRVMEANQPQH	TRBV12-3/TRBV12-4	18	few	TRBJ1-5
SAGLLWEQY	TRBV29-1	9	.	TRBJ2-7
ASSPNQGQETQY	TRBV18	12	.	TRBJ2-5
ASSHPSQGVHEQF	TRBV4-1	13	.	TRBJ2-1
ASTLGGLAGVTGELF	TRBV9	15	.	TRBJ2-2
ASSLRGAGDTEAF	TRBV11-2	13	.	TRBJ1-1
ASSDGGTNEQF	TRBV27	11	few	TRBJ2-1
SVETPDGDTQY	TRBV29-1	11	.	TRBJ2-7
ASRRQGYDEKLF	TRBV27	12	.	TRBJ1-4
ASSLAGRPYTEAF	TRBV7-2	13	few	TRBJ1-1